One sample yielded the 32 T cell receptor beta chains listed below, sequenced in a study of cytomegalovirus exposure and HLA in healthy donors. PCR employed 60 Vbeta and 13 Jbeta primers. Measured with immunoSEQ multiplex PCR; TCRdb has only the in-frame clones, and not every one. The repertoire includes under 200,000 clones, around 86% of them detected once, and less than 0.85% sits in the top ten. Source material: PBMCs. The source of these receptors is a woman between 18 and 29 years old in good health and CMV-seronegative.

CDR3 nucleotide sequence: TGTGCCAGCAGCTATGGCGTGCTAGCGGGGATCTCTGGGGCCAACGTCCTGACTTTC. Encoded protein: CASSYGVLAGISGANVLTF. J is TRBJ2-6 and V is TRBV5-4, with 9 bases that match TRBD2. Unmatched junction bases numbered 10, after V lost 3 bases and J lost 0 bases. CDR1 and CDR2 (germline): SGHNT, YYREEE (reference sequence). The CDR3 length is 19 residues.

The V call is TRBV6-1, the J call TRBJ1-1; perhaps TRBD1 as D (5 bases). The CDR3 sequence is 17 residues long. CDR1 is MNHNS, CDR2 SASEGT, per germline. The V end lost 2 bases, the J end lost 1 base, and 17 bases lay between the germline ends. The CDR3 DNA reads TGTGCCAGCAGTGAAACCGAGTGGGCAGGGCCGAACACTGAAGCTTTCTTT. Its translation: CASSETEWAGPNTEAFF.

The chain employs TRBV19 and TRBJ2-6; no clear D gene. The CDR3 has 15 amino acids. V was shortened by 3 bases and J by 0 bases, with 6 bases between the two germline ends. Germline V gives CDR1 LNHDA, CDR2 SQIVND (reference sequence). The CDR3 here is CASSITASGANVLTF. The CDR3 bases are TGTGCCAGTAGTATTACAGCCTCTGGGGCCAACGTCCTGACTTTC.

V is TRBV27 and J is TRBJ2-1, with D possibly being TRBD2 (6 bases). This CDR3 is 14 amino acids long. The V gene lost 8 bases and the J gene lost 0 bases, with 11 bases spanning the gap. The germline V gene has CDR1 MNHEY and CDR2 SMNVEV (reference sequence). For the CDR3, the DNA is TGTGCCAGCGGGGGACTTTACTCCTACAATGAGCAGTTCTTC. It translates to CASGGLYSYNEQFF.

The chain carries TRBV14 and TRBJ1-1; D gene ambiguous. Germline CDR1 is SGHDN and CDR2 is FVKESK. V shed 6 bases and J shed 1 base, with 15 bases lying between them. The CDR3 is 15 amino acids. This CDR3 is CASRDEEWANTEAFF. The CDR3 nucleotides are TGTGCCAGCAGAGACGAAGAGTGGGCGAACACTGAAGCTTTCTTT.

The chain uses TRBV10-2 and TRBJ2-7, with 7 bases fitting TRBD1. CDR3 length: 13 residues. Germline-derived CDR1 and CDR2 are WSHSY and SAAADI. Germline trimming cut 6 bases from V and 4 bases from J; bases unmatched to any gene: 6. The CDR3 spells CASSGDRDYEQYF. Written as DNA, the CDR3 is TGCGCCAGCAGCGGTGACAGGGATTACGAGCAGTACTTC.

The V call is TRBV6-1, the J call TRBJ1-3; D gene unclear. Germline lookup yields CDR1 MNHNS and CDR2 SASEGT. This CDR3 has 14 residues. V lost 7 bases to trimming and J lost 0 bases, with 10 bases between them. The CDR3 loop is CASTIWSSGNTIYF. CDR3 nucleotide sequence: TGTGCCAGCACCATATGGAGCTCTGGAAACACCATATATTTT.

This clone was observed a handful of times. The rearrangement joins TRBV27 to TRBJ2-1; 11 bases line up with TRBD2. This CDR3 has 17 residues. V trimming: 2 bases; J trimming: 5 bases; junction bases outside the gene matches: 8. The V gene's germline CDR1 is MNHEY and CDR2 SMNVEV (reference sequence). The CDR3 nucleotides are TGTGCCAGCAGTTTAGCTAGCGGGAGGCCAAACAACAATGAGCAGTTCTTC. Protein product: CASSLASGRPNNNEQFF.

The CDR3, as DNA: TGTGCCAGCAGCCCCGAGGACAGGGGAGTTTCGAAGCAGTTCTTC. Translated: CASSPEDRGVSKQFF. V usage is TRBV7-9 and J usage is TRBJ2-1; 9 bases map to TRBD1. The CDR3 sequence is 15 residues long. Germline CDR1 is SEHNR and CDR2 is FQNEAQ (reference sequence). J gave up 11 bases and V 5 bases, and 13 bases lay outside the gene matches.

This clone was seen a handful of times. The V call is TRBV27, the J call TRBJ1-2; 8 nucleotides agree with TRBD1. CDR1 is MNHEY and CDR2 is SMNVEV in the germline V gene (reference sequence). The V segment lost 6 bases and the J segment 1 base; nucleotides outside the gene matches: 4. This CDR3 contains 14 residues. The CDR3 sequence: CASSTGQGNYGYTF. The CDR3 DNA reads TGTGCCAGCAGCACCGGACAGGGTAACTATGGCTACACCTTC.

In its sample, this clone was seen once. The chain has TRBV27 and TRBJ2-7; TRBD2 is a possible D gene (5 bases). The germline V and J ends were trimmed by 5 bases and 6 bases, with 11 bases remaining between them. There are 12 residues in the CDR3. CDR1 and CDR2 from the germline V gene are MNHEY and SMNVEV (reference sequence). The CDR3 region is CASSLTGFEQYF. The CDR3 coding sequence is TGTGCCAGCAGTCTAACGGGGTTCGAGCAGTACTTC.

This chain's CDR3 is CASRYDSSGGTDTQYF. The CDR3 DNA reads TGTGCCAGCAGGTATGACTCGAGCGGGGGCACAGATACGCAGTATTTT. The chain has TRBV28 and TRBJ2-3; 7 positions agree with TRBD2. The CDR3 extends over 16 amino acids. Trimming cost V 6 bases and J 1 base; bases outside gene matches: 10. CDR1 and CDR2 from the germline V gene are MDHEN and SYDVKM.

The chain couples TRBV28 to TRBJ2-1; 7 bases fit TRBD1. The J segment lost 3 bases and the V segment lost 7 bases, leaving 3 bases of the junction unmatched. The V gene's germline CDR1 is MDHEN and CDR2 SYDVKM. The CDR3 contains 13 residues. CDR3 loop: CASTTGVYNEQFF. CDR3 DNA: TGTGCCAGCACTACAGGGGTCTACAATGAGCAGTTCTTC.

The V call is TRBV7-2, the J call TRBJ2-5, with D maybe TRBD1 (6 bases). The J call is in doubt because the DNA end fits TRBJ2-7 better. CDR1 SGHTA and CDR2 FQGNSA come from the germline V gene. The CDR3 has 16 amino acids. The CDR3 loop reads CASSLHWTDTYYEQYF. In nucleotides, the CDR3 is TGTGCCAGCAGCTTACACTGGACAGATACCTACTACGAGCAGTACTTC.

The V gene is TRBV7-2, the J gene TRBJ2-7, with 10 positions matching TRBD2. Per germline, CDR1 SGHTA and CDR2 FQGNSA. The CDR3 has 16 residues. The trim removed 3 bases at V and 4 bases at J, leaving 9 bases unmatched. The CDR3 sequence is CASSFSASGSKYEQYF. In DNA, the CDR3 is TGTGCCAGCAGCTTCTCGGCTAGCGGGAGTAAGTACGAGCAGTACTTC.

This clone was detected a few times. This rearrangement joins TRBV9 to TRBJ2-3, with a possible D match to TRBD2 (5 bases). The CDR3 length is 15 residues. The germline CDR1 and CDR2 sequences are SGDLS and YYNGEE. Trimming cost V 2 bases and J 3 bases, with 13 bases left between them. The CDR3 nucleotides read TGTGCCAGCAGCGTCATGGGAGTGGAGACAGATACGCAGTATTTT. Encoded protein: CASSVMGVETDTQYF.

This clone has a handful of counts. In the same sample, other DNA sequences code for this CDR3. CDR3 DNA: TGTGCCAGCAGTCCTAGCGGTCAAGAGACCCAGTACTTC. This gives the protein CASSPSGQETQYF. The chain links TRBV28 to TRBJ2-5; 7 bases align to TRBD2. There are 13 residues in the CDR3. With 5 bases clipped from V and 2 bases from J, the junction kept 2 bases outside the gene matches. The germline CDR1 and CDR2 sequences are MDHEN and SYDVKM. Full variable domain (outside the CDR3, taken from reference TRBV28 and TRBJ2-5): DVKVTQSSRYLVKRTGEKVFLECVQDMDHENMFWYRQDPGLGLRLIYFSYDVKMKEKGDIPEGYSVSREKKERFSLILESASTNQTSMYLCASSPSGQETQYFGPGTRLLVL.

This rearrangement joins TRBV11-2 to TRBJ2-5; a possible D gene is TRBD1 (6 bases). Matching the DNA end better, TRBJ2-7 makes the J call doubtful. From germline, CDR1 is SGHAT and CDR2 FQNNGV. There are 14 residues in the CDR3. The CDR3 DNA follows: TGTGCCAGCAGCCCCCGAACAGGGAATAACGAGCAGTACTTC. It translates to CASSPRTGNNEQYF.

This clone has more than one count but fewer than ten. V gene TRBV10-3 combines with J gene TRBJ1-4; D not certain. Per germline, CDR1 ENHRY and CDR2 SYGVKD. The CDR3 is made up of 14 amino acids. With 3 bases removed from V and 3 bases from J, the gap between germline ends came to 8 bases. Written as DNA, the CDR3 is TGTGCCATCAGTGATGCAGGTCCTAATGAAAAACTGTTTTTT. It yields the protein CAISDAGPNEKLFF.

The rearrangement uses TRBV6-6 and TRBJ2-7; 7 bases line up with TRBD1. Germline lookup yields CDR1 MNHNY and CDR2 SVGAGI (reference sequence). Trimming removed 2 bases from V and 5 bases from J; junction bases left unmatched: 9. The CDR3 runs 15 residues. The CDR3 DNA follows: TGTGCCAGCAGTTACCCCTCGACAGGGTTTGACGAGCAGTACTTC. Protein product: CASSYPSTGFDEQYF.

CDR3 nucleotide sequence: TGTGCCAGCTCACTTAATAGCGGGACTGAAGAGACCCAGTACTTC. Residues: CASSLNSGTEETQYF. V gene TRBV18 combines with J gene TRBJ2-5, with 8 bases fitting TRBD2. V lost 4 bases, J lost 3 bases, and 7 bases stayed unmatched. The CDR3 spans 15 residues. Germline values: CDR1 KGHSH, CDR2 LQKENI.

The CDR3 loop is CASSYSYAGREQYF. The CDR3 DNA is TGTGCCAGCAGTTACTCTTATGCAGGGCGCGAGCAGTACTTC. This sequence joins TRBV6-5 and TRBJ2-7; perhaps TRBD1 as D (5 bases). The germline CDR1 and CDR2 sequences are MNHEY and SVGAGI. V was clipped by 0 bases and J by 6 bases, with 12 bases between them. The CDR3 extends over 14 amino acids.

This chain links TRBV18 with TRBJ2-2; D remains ambiguous. Germline-derived CDR1 and CDR2 are KGHSH and LQKENI. The V end lost 0 bases, the J end lost 7 bases, and 18 bases lay between the germline ends. This CDR3 is 17 amino acids long. CDR3 nucleotides: TGTGCCAGCTCACCACCGGGCTCTTACACCGTGGTCGGGGAGCTGTTTTTT. Translating it yields CASSPPGSYTVVGELFF. The whole variable domain, remainder taken from reference TRBV18 and TRBJ2-2, is NAGVMQNPRHLVRRRGQEARLRCSPMKGHSHVYWYRQLPEEGLKFMVYLQKENIIDESGMPKERFSAEFPKEGPSILRIQQVVRGDSAAYFCASSPPGSYTVVGELFFGEGSRLTVL.

This clone was seen once. V and J are TRBV18 and TRBJ1-4; perhaps TRBD1 as D (5 bases). The CDR3 contains 18 residues. The germline CDR1 and CDR2 sequences are KGHSH and LQKENI. V was shortened by 2 bases and J by 5 bases, with 21 bases between the two germline ends. The CDR3 reads CASSPRGPGISGNEKLFF. CDR3 DNA: TGTGCCAGCTCACCAAGAGGTCCAGGGATCTCCGGGAATGAAAAACTGTTTTTT. Together with reference TRBV18 and TRBJ1-4, the CDR3 gives the full variable domain: NAGVMQNPRHLVRRRGQEARLRCSPMKGHSHVYWYRQLPEEGLKFMVYLQKENIIDESGMPKERFSAEFPKEGPSILRIQQVVRGDSAAYFCASSPRGPGISGNEKLFFGSGTQLSVL.

This sequence joins TRBV6-1 and TRBJ2-5, with TRBD2 identical over 9 bases. The germline V gene has CDR1 MNHNS and CDR2 SASEGT. The CDR3 runs 14 residues. Germline trimming cut 4 bases from V and 5 bases from J; bases unmatched to any gene: 5. Here the CDR3 reads CASSGGGAYETQYF. CDR3 in DNA: TGTGCCAGCAGTGGCGGGGGGGCCTATGAGACCCAGTACTTC.

The V call is TRBV6-1, the J call TRBJ1-2; D remains ambiguous. Deletions cut 1 base from V and 6 bases from J, with 12 bases between. Germline assignment: CDR1 MNHNS and CDR2 SASEGT. The CDR3 is 14 residues long. The CDR3 loop reads CASSEGKPRDGYTF. In DNA form, the CDR3 reads TGTGCCAGCAGTGAAGGGAAACCTCGGGATGGCTACACCTTC.

The chain combines TRBV19 with TRBJ2-5, with TRBD2 identical over 14 bases. The DNA end favors TRBJ2-7, so the J call may be wrong. This CDR3 has 20 residues. Germline assignment: CDR1 LNHDA and CDR2 SQIVND (reference sequence). The CDR3 DNA is TGTGCCAGTAGTCGACCTCTCCCCGGGACTAGCGGGAGACCCGCCTACGAGCAGTACTTC. It is translated as CASSRPLPGTSGRPAYEQYF.

The genes are TRBV6-6 and TRBJ2-2; D remains ambiguous. This CDR3 contains 12 residues. Germline assignment: CDR1 MNHNY and CDR2 SVGAGI (reference sequence). V lost 8 bases to trimming and J lost 3 bases, with 7 bases between them. CDR3: CASVTYTGELFF. The CDR3 DNA is TGTGCCAGCGTGACTTACACCGGGGAGCTGTTTTTT.

This chain links TRBV2 with TRBJ1-1; no clear D gene. With 8 bases removed from V and 1 base from J, the gap between germline ends came to 11 bases. This CDR3 is 13 amino acids long. CDR1 SNHLY and CDR2 FYNNEI come from the germline V gene. The CDR3 here is CASQKEENTEAFF. The CDR3, as DNA: TGTGCCAGCCAAAAGGAGGAGAACACTGAAGCTTTCTTT.

This clone was recorded only once. The chain has TRBV5-5 and TRBJ2-5, with 8 positions matching TRBD1. The CDR3 has 15 residues. Germline CDR1 and CDR2: SGHKS and YYEKEE (reference sequence). The trim removed 0 bases at V and 4 bases at J, leaving 5 bases unmatched. The CDR3, as DNA: TGTGCCAGCAGCTTGGTCCAGGGGGCGCGAGAGACCCAGTACTTC. Protein product: CASSLVQGARETQYF.

The genes are TRBV7-2 and TRBJ1-5; no clear D gene. Germline V gene lookup returns CDR1 SGHTA and CDR2 FQGNSA. The CDR3 covers 15 residues. V was pared by 1 base and J by 0 bases, with 7 bases between. CDR3 nucleotides: TGTGCCAGCAGCTTAGTGTCTTATAGCAATCAGCCCCAGCATTTT. Translated: CASSLVSYSNQPQHF.

The J gene is TRBJ1-2, the V gene TRBV15; 7 nucleotides line up with TRBD1. There are 14 residues in the CDR3. V dropped 0 bases and J dropped 7; count of bases not matched to a gene: 5. The germline V gene encodes CDR1 LNHNV and CDR2 YYDKDF (reference sequence). CDR3 sequence: CATSRDPRGSGYTF. CDR3 in DNA: TGTGCCACCAGCAGAGATCCCAGGGGGTCTGGCTACACCTTC.